This T cell receptor beta chain came from a study of CD8 T cells in ankylosing spondylitis. Germline lookup yields CDR1 MNHNS and CDR2 SASEGT. V dropped 6 bases and J dropped 7; count of bases not matched to a gene: 13. The CDR3 contains 16 residues. This clonotype was seen many times. What it binds is unknown. With molecular barcodes, quantitative 5'-RACE was used to make the TCR beta libraries. TCRdb called the 5' RACE reads again in MiXCR, with one record for every CDR3 protein. The sample has fewer than 150,000 distinct CDR3 sequences, about 6.7% seen once. Broader study findings: Within ankylosing spondylitis blood, a TCR beta motif made up of roughly eight highly homologous variants appeared to be characteristic. There was reportedly significant enrichment of clones that were disease-linked in matched ankylosing spondylitis synovial fluid. Within peripheral blood, clones linked to disease were CD8+ and relatively rare.

The sequencing sample was made of blood, either unsorted or a sorted T cell fraction (not recorded which). This receptor was obtained from a female donor with ankylosing spondylitis or in good health (not recorded which). This sequence joins TRBV6-1 and TRBJ2-7, with 12 bases identical to TRBD2. The CDR3 DNA reads as TGTGCCAGCAGAGTAAAGCTAGCGGGGGGGCCGGGAGAGCAGTACTTC. It yields the protein CASRVKLAGGPGEQYF.